These 18 T cell receptor beta chains came from one sample sequenced in a study of T cell responses to AZD1222 COVID-19 vaccine. Sequencing was performed with immunoSEQ multiplex PCR; in TCRdb, only in-frame clones are kept and a portion is missing. The sample records around 56,000 clones, approximately 88% being singletons. Sequencing was performed on peripheral blood, taken 28 days after the second AZD1222 dose. These receptors were taken from an adult who received the AZD1222 COVID-19 vaccine.

The chain employs TRBV7-8 and TRBJ1-1; 12 nucleotides match TRBD1. The germline CDR1 and CDR2 sequences are SGHVS and FQNEAQ. J was trimmed by 1 base and V by 6 bases; bases with no gene match: 9. The CDR3 consists of 17 residues. The CDR3 DNA sequence: TGTGCCAGCAGAATAGCGGGGACAGGGGGCGAGAACACTGAAGCTTTCTTT. Its protein is CASRIAGTGGENTEAFF.

This sequence joins TRBV7-8 and TRBJ2-5; D is possibly TRBD1 or TRBD2 (5 bases each). This CDR3 has 14 amino acids. CDR1 is SGHVS and CDR2 is FQNEAQ in the germline V gene. Between the trimmed V and J ends, which lost 3 bases and 4 bases, there was a span of 12 bases. The CDR3 coding sequence is TGTGCCAGCAGCTTGAACCGGGGCCGAGAGACCCAGTACTTC. Its protein is CASSLNRGRETQYF.

This rearrangement joins TRBV3-1 (or the pseudogene TRBV3-2) to TRBJ2-7; 11 bases line up with TRBD2. The V gene end was trimmed by 4 bases and the J gene end by 2 bases; junction bases not matched to a gene: 4. The germline gives CDR1 LGHDT, CDR2 YNNKEL (reference sequence). This CDR3 has 15 amino acids. CDR3 region: CASSLGLAEPYEQYF. DNA for the CDR3: TGTGCCAGCAGCCTGGGACTAGCGGAACCCTACGAGCAGTACTTC.

Here the CDR3 reads CASSLPREGPEQETQYF. In DNA, the CDR3 is TGTGCCAGCAGCTTACCCCGGGAGGGCCCCGAGCAAGAGACCCAGTACTTC. The rearrangement uses TRBV5-8 and TRBJ2-5, with 8 bases aligning to TRBD2. V trimming: 2 bases; J trimming: 2 bases; junction bases outside the gene matches: 11. In germline, CDR1 is SGHTS, CDR2 YDEGEE. The length of the CDR3 is 17 residues.

This chain uses TRBV10-1 with TRBJ2-7, with D maybe TRBD2 (5 bases). This CDR3 has 17 residues. CDR1 and CDR2 (germline): WNHNN, SYGVQD (reference sequence). V dropped 3 bases and J dropped 1 base, with 19 bases sitting between them. CDR3 region: CASSEPTTGLRSYEQYF. The CDR3 DNA sequence: TGCGCCAGCAGTGAACCGACAACGGGGTTACGGTCCTACGAGCAGTACTTC.

The V gene is TRBV6-4, the J gene TRBJ1-5; no definite D call. Germline V gene sequence: CDR1 MRHNA, CDR2 SNTAGT. CDR3 length equals 11 residues. Trimming pared 7 bases from V and 4 bases from J, leaving 5 bases between. The chain's CDR3 is CASKGNQPQHF. The CDR3 region has the DNA TGTGCCAGCAAGGGAAATCAGCCCCAGCATTTT.

This chain joins TRBV11-3 and TRBJ2-2; D might be TRBD2 (6 bases). Germline V gene data show CDR1 as SGHNT and CDR2 as YENEEA. The CDR3 length is 16 residues. The V end lost 2 bases, the J end lost 1 base, and 11 bases lay between the germline ends. In DNA, the CDR3 is TGTGCCAGCAGCTTAAGACTAGATCTGAACACCGGGGAGCTGTTTTTT. Translation: CASSLRLDLNTGELFF.

The chain is built from TRBV7-2 and TRBJ1-3; possibly TRBD1 for D (5 bases). This CDR3 is built from 16 residues. In germline, CDR1 is SGHTA, CDR2 FQGNSA. V lost 5 bases and J 4 bases, leaving 18 bases between the germline ends. CDR3 DNA sequence: TGTGCCAGCAGCGCCCATTACGGGGGGGTGGGAAACACCATATATTTT. Amino acid sequence: CASSAHYGGVGNTIYF. The whole variable domain, remainder taken from reference TRBV7-2 and TRBJ1-3, is GAGVSQSPSNKVTEKGKDVELRCDPISGHTALYWYRQSLGQGLEFLIYFQGNSAPDKSGLPSDRFSAERTGGSVSTLTIQRTQQEDSAVYLCASSAHYGGVGNTIYFGEGSWLTVV.

This chain links TRBV3-1 (or the pseudogene TRBV3-2) with TRBJ1-2, with 8 positions matching TRBD1. The CDR3 loop spans 15 amino acids. The V gene's germline CDR1 is LGHDT and CDR2 YNNKEL (reference sequence). The J segment lost 5 bases and the V segment lost 3 bases, leaving 8 bases of the junction unmatched. The CDR3 sequence is CASSQETGEQYGYTF. Here the CDR3 DNA reads TGTGCCAGCAGCCAGGAGACAGGGGAACAGTATGGCTACACCTTC.

The chain recombines TRBV15 with TRBJ2-5; D gene ambiguous. Germline V lookup: CDR1 LNHNV, CDR2 YYDKDF (reference sequence). This CDR3 has 14 residues. The ends were cut back, 0 bases at V and 1 base at J, with 6 bases in the middle. This CDR3 reads CATSRDSVQETQYF. The CDR3, as DNA: TGTGCCACCAGCAGAGATTCAGTCCAAGAGACCCAGTACTTC.

The chain recombines TRBV6-2 or TRBV6-3 with TRBJ2-3; the match to TRBD2 covers 8 bases. This CDR3 is built from 14 residues. V gave up 3 bases and J gave up 3 bases; unmatched junction bases: 2. Germline CDR1 is MNHEY and CDR2 is SVGEGT. The CDR3 spells CASSYRGRTDTQYF. CDR3 bases: TGTGCCAGCAGTTATCGCGGGAGGACAGATACGCAGTATTTT.

V is TRBV4-3 and J is TRBJ1-1, with 10 bases that match TRBD1. V dropped 0 bases and J dropped 4; count of bases not matched to a gene: 2. CDR1 and CDR2 from the germline V gene are LGHNA and YSLEER. The CDR3 consists of 15 residues. The DNA of the CDR3 is TGCGCCAGCAGCCAAGATAGGACAGGGGGCACTGAAGCTTTCTTT. Its translation is CASSQDRTGGTEAFF.

The rearrangement joins TRBV6-1 to TRBJ2-7; D is ambiguous. The germline V gene encodes CDR1 MNHNS and CDR2 SASEGT. The length of the CDR3 is 12 residues. V lost 2 bases, J lost 4 bases, and 6 bases lay in between. The CDR3 reads CASSEKRYEQYF. The CDR3 nucleotides read TGTGCCAGCAGTGAAAAAAGGTACGAGCAGTACTTC.

The chain uses TRBV18 and TRBJ1-1, with 8 bases lining up with TRBD1. CDR3 length: 14 residues. The V segment lost 4 bases and the J segment 8 bases; nucleotides outside the gene matches: 9. The V gene's germline CDR1 is KGHSH and CDR2 LQKENI. The CDR3 is CASSQGRGQGEAFF. DNA for the CDR3: TGTGCCAGCTCACAAGGCAGGGGGCAAGGGGAAGCTTTCTTT.

This chain joins TRBV27 and TRBJ1-1, with D hard to call. From germline, CDR1 is MNHEY and CDR2 SMNVEV (reference sequence). This CDR3 has 13 amino acids. V gave up 6 bases and J gave up 1 base, with 9 bases separating them. Here the CDR3 reads CASSLAWNTEAFF. CDR3 sequence (DNA): TGTGCCAGCAGCCTCGCGTGGAACACTGAAGCTTTCTTT.

The chain combines TRBV7-9 with TRBJ2-7; D possibly corresponds to TRBD1 (6 bases). The CDR3 covers 14 residues. V gave up 1 base and J gave up 2 bases, with 9 bases separating them. From germline, CDR1 is SEHNR and CDR2 FQNEAQ (reference sequence). CDR3: CASSLEGGAYEQYF. CDR3 DNA sequence: TGTGCCAGCAGCTTAGAAGGGGGAGCCTACGAGCAGTACTTC.

The sample holds one count of this clone. The chain carries TRBV5-6 and TRBJ2-7; 9 positions match TRBD1. Unmatched junction bases numbered 4, after V lost 2 bases and J lost 4 bases. The CDR3 loop spans 14 amino acids. The germline gives CDR1 SGHDT, CDR2 YYEEEE. CDR3 amino acids: CASSFWDRVYEQYF. The CDR3 region has the DNA TGTGCCAGCAGCTTCTGGGACAGGGTTTACGAGCAGTACTTC.

This clone was found once. The V call is TRBV18, the J call TRBJ1-1, with D tentatively TRBD1 (6 bases). CDR3 length equals 16 residues. CDR1 and CDR2 (germline): KGHSH, LQKENI. Between the trimmed V and J ends, which lost 2 bases and 6 bases, there was a span of 19 bases. For the CDR3, the DNA is TGTGCCAGCTCACCAGGGGGCGTATCTTCTGGCGCTGAAGCTTTCTTT. It encodes CASSPGGVSSGAEAFF.